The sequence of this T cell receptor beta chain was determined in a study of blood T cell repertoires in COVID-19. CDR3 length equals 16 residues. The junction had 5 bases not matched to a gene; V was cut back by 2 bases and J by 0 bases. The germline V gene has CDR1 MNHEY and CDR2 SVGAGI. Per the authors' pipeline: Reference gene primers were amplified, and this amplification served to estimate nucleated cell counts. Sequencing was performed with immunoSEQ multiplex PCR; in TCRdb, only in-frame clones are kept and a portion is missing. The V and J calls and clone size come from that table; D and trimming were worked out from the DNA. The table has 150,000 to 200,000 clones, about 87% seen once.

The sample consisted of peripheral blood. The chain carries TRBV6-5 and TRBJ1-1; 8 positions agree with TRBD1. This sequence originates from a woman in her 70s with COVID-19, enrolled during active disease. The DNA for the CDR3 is TGTGCCAGCAGTTACCGACAGGGGAGTCTGAACACTGAAGCTTTCTTT. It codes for CASSYRQGSLNTEAFF.